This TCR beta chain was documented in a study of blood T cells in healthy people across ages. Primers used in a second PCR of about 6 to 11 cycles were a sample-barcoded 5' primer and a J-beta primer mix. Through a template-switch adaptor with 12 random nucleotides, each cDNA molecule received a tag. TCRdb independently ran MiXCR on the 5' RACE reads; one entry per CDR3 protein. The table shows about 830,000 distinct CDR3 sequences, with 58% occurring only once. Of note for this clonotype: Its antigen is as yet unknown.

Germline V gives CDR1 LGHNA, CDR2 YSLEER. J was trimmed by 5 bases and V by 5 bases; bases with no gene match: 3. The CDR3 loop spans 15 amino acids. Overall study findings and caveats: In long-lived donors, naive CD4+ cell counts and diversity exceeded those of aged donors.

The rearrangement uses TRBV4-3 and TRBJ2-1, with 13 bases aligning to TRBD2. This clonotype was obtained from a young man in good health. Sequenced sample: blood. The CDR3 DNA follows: TGCGCCAGCAGCTATGGACTAGCGGGAGACAATGAGCAGTTCTTC. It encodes CASSYGLAGDNEQFF.